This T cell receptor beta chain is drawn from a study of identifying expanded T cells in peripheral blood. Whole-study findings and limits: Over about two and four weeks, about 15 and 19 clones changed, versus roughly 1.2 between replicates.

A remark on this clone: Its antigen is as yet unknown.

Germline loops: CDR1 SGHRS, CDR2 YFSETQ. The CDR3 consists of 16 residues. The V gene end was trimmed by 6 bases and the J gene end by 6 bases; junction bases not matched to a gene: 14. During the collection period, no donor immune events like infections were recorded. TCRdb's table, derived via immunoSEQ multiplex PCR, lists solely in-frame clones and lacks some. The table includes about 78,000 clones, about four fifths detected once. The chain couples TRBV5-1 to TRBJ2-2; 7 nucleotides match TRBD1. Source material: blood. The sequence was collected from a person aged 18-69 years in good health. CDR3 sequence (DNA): TGCGCCAGCACAAACCCATATGCTGGACAGGCCGGGGAGCTGTTTTTT. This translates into CASTNPYAGQAGELFF.